This record looks at one TCR beta chain sequence and its context. Antigen: not known. TCRdb redid the calling of the 5' RACE reads with MiXCR, one entry per CDR3 protein. The sample holds roughly 320,000 distinct CDR3 sequences, roughly a tenth seen once. This entry belongs to a study of T cells after yellow fever vaccination. Overall study findings and caveats: Post-booster repertoires again held most primary-vaccination clones (roughly 96% CD4, over 80% CD8).

J was trimmed by 5 bases and V by 0 bases; bases with no gene match: 11. This CDR3 is built from 17 residues. V and J are TRBV12-3 or TRBV12-4 and TRBJ2-3, with 7 bases that match TRBD2. This clonotype was sampled from a man between 18 and 35 years old who received the YFV17D yellow fever vaccine. The specimen was CD4+ T cells sorted from PBMCs, collected 45 days after the yellow fever booster vaccination. CDR3 DNA sequence: TGTGCCAGCAGTTTAGCGCATGAGCGGGGCTCTGGAGATACGCAGTATTTT. It is translated as CASSLAHERGSGDTQYF.